The TCR beta chain described here comes from a study of shared clonotypes between healthy human individuals. The J segment lost 7 bases and the V segment lost 3 bases, leaving 1 base of the junction unmatched. CDR3 length: 12 amino acids. The germline V gene has CDR1 SGHDT and CDR2 YYEEEE. For each subset, genomic DNA was distributed in equal portions over several immunoSEQ plates. Measured with immunoSEQ multiplex PCR; TCRdb has only the in-frame clones, and not every one. This sample yields about 2.2 million clones, of which 90% to 95% are seen a single time; more than 1.5% belongs to the top ten. General study findings and limits: Against clonotypes common to all four donors, non-shared ones had lower generation probabilities.

Concerning this clone: Its antigen is unidentified. This same CDR3 is encoded by further DNA sequences in the sample.

Selected positively for CCR7 and CD45RO-negative, naive CD8 cells excluded terminally differentiated effector memory CD45RA+ cells. Donors comprised healthy HIV-negative adults lacking recent acute infections or vaccinations. What was sequenced was naive CD8+ T cells from PBMCs. The TCR was taken from a man younger than 35 in good health. Some clones in this sample may be carry-over from other donors' samples. This chain connects TRBV5-6 to TRBJ1-5, with 7 bases aligning to TRBD1. This CDR3 reads CASSSGGQPQHF. The CDR3 nucleotides are TGTGCCAGCAGCTCAGGGGGGCAGCCCCAGCATTTT.